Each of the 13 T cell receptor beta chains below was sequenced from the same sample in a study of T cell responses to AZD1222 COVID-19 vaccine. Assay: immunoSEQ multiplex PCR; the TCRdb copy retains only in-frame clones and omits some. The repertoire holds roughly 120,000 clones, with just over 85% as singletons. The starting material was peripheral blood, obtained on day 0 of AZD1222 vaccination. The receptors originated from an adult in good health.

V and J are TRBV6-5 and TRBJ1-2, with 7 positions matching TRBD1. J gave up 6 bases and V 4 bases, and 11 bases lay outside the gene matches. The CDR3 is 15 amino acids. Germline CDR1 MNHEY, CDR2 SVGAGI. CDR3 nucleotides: TGTGCCAGCAGTTCCACGCAGGGGGGGAGTGATGGCTACACCTTC. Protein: CASSSTQGGSDGYTF.

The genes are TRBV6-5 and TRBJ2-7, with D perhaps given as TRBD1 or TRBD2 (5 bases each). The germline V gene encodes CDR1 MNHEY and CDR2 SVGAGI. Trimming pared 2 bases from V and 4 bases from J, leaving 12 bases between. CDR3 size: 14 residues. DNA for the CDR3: TGTGCCAGCAGTTACGGGACGGCGAGGTACGAGCAGTACTTC. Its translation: CASSYGTARYEQYF.

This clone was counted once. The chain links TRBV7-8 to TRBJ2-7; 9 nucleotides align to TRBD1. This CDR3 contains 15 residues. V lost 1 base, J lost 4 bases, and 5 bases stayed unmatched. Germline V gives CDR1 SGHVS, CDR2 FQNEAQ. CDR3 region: CASSLDRTGAYEQYF. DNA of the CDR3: TGTGCCAGCAGCTTAGATCGGACAGGGGCGTACGAGCAGTACTTC.

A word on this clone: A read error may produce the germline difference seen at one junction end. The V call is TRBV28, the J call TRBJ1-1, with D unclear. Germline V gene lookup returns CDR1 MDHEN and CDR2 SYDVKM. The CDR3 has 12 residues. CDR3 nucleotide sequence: TGTGCCAGCAGTCAAGGCTATCATCTGGTCCTCTTT. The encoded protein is CASSQGYHLVLF.

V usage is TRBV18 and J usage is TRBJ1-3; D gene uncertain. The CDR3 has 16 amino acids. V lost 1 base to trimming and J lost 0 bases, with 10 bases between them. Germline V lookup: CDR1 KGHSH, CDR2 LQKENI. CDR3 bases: TGTGCCAGCTCACCACGTGGCAGCCCCTCTGGAAACACCATATATTTT. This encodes CASSPRGSPSGNTIYF.

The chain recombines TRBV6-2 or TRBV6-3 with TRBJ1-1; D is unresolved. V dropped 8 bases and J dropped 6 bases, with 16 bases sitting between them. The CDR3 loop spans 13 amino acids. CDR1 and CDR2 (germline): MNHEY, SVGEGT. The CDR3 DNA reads TGTGCCAGCGGTTTTATTATGGCCGCTGAAGCTTTCTTT. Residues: CASGFIMAAEAFF.

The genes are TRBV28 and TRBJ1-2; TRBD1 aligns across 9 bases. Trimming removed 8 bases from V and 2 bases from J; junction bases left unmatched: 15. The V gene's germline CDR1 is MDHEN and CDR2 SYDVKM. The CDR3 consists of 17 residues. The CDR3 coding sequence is TGTGCCAGCCTTCTAAGGGGACAGGGTAATTCAAACTATGGCTACACCTTC. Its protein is CASLLRGQGNSNYGYTF.

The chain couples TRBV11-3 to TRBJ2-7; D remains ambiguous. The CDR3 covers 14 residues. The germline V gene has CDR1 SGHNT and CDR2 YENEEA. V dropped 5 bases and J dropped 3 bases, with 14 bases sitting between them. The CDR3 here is CASSPSLWSYEQYF. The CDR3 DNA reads TGTGCCAGCAGCCCTAGTCTTTGGAGCTACGAGCAGTACTTC.

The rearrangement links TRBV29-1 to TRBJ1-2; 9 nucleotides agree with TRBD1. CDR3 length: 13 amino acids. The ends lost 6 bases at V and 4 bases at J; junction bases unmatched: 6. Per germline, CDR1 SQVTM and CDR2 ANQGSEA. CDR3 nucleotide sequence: TGCAGCGTCTGGACAGGGGCGCTCTATGGCTACACCTTC. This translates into CSVWTGALYGYTF.

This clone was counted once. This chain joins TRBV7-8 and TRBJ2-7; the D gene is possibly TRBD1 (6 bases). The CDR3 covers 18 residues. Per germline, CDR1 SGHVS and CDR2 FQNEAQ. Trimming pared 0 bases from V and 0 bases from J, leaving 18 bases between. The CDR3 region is CASSLAVLRTDSSYEQYF. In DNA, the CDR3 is TGTGCCAGCAGCTTAGCGGTACTTAGGACGGACAGCTCCTACGAGCAGTACTTC.

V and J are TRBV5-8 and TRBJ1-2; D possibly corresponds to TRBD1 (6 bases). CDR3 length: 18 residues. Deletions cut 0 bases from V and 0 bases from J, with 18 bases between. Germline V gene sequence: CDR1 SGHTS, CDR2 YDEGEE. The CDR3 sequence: CASSLDGGPIDPNYGYTF. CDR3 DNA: TGTGCCAGCAGCTTGGATGGGGGGCCAATCGATCCTAACTATGGCTACACCTTC. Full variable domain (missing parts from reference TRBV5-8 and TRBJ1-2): EAGVTQSPTHLIKTRGQQATLRCSPISGHTSVYWYQQALGLGLQFLLWYDEGEERNRGNFPPRFSGRQFPNYSSELNVNALELEDSALYLCASSLDGGPIDPNYGYTFGSGTRLTVV.

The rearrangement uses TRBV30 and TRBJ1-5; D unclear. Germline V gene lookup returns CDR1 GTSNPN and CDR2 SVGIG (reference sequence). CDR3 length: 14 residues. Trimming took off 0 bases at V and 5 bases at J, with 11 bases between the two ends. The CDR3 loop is CAWSVHGRDQPQHF. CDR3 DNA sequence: TGTGCCTGGAGTGTACATGGGCGCGATCAGCCCCAGCATTTT.

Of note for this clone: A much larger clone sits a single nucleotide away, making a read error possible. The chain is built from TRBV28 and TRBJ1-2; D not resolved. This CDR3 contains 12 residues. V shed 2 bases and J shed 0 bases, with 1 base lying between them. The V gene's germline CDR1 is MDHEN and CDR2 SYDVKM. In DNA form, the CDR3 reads TGTGCCAGCAGTTTAGCTAACTATGGCTACACCTTC. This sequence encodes CASSLANYGYTF.